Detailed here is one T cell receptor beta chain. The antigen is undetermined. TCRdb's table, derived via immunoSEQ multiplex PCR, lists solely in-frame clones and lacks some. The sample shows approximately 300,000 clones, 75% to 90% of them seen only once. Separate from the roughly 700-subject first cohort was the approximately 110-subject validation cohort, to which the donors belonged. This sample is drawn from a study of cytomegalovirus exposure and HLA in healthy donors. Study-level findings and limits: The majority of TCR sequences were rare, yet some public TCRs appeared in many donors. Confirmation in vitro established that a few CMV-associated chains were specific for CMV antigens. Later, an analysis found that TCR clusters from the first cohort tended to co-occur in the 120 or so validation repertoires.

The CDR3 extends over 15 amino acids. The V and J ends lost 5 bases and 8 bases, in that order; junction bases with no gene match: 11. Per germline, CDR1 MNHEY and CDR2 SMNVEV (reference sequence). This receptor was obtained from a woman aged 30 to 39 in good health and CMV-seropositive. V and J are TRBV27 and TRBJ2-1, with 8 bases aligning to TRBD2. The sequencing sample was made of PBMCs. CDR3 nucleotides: TGTGCCAGCAGTCTCGGACTAGCCGACTCGGATGAGCAGTTCTTC. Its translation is CASSLGLADSDEQFF.